This T cell receptor beta chain was captured in a study of memory CD4+ T cells and cytomegalovirus serostatus. Study results and caveats: Of around 160 reported CMV TCRbeta sequences, 67 were found in memory CD4+ repertoires.

A note on this clone: Antigen unknown.

Trimming left V 2 bases short and J 3 bases short, with 8 bases between. This CDR3 has 14 residues. Germline assignment: CDR1 SGHRS and CDR2 YFSETQ. Single viable CD3+CD4+CD8-CD45RO+ cells were sorted as the memory CD4+ T cells. Serum IgG to CMV pp150, pp28, p38 and p52 defined serostatus. Per the original data handling: Out-of-frame sequences were removed, leaving 2 million to 2.5 million distinct TCRbeta sequences. This table comes from immunoSEQ multiplex PCR, and its TCRdb copy is limited to in-frame clones, with some not included. That table gives V, J and clone size, and the DNA gave D and trimming. The sample has approximately 74,000 clones, 76% seen once; the top ten hold 4% to 5%.

The receptor comes from an adult in good health and CMV-seropositive. Material for sequencing was memory CD4+ T cells from blood. This chain connects TRBV5-1 to TRBJ2-2; D not certain. CDR3 protein: CASSFDTYTGELFF. DNA of the CDR3: TGCGCCAGCAGCTTCGACACCTACACCGGGGAGCTGTTTTTT.